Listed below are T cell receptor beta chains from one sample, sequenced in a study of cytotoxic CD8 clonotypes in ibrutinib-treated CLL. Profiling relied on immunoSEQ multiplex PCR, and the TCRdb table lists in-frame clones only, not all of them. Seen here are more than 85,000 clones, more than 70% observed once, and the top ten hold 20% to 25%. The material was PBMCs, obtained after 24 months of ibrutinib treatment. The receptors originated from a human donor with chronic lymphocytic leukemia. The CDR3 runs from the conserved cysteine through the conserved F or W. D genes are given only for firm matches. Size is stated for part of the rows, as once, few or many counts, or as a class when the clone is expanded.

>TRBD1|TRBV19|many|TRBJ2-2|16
CASSTGQGNYTGELFF
TGTGCCAGTAGTACGGGACAGGGAAACTACACCGGGGAGCTGTTTTTT
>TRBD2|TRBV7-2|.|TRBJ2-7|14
CASSSRTSSYEQYF
TGTGCCAGCAGCTCGAGGACTAGCAGTTACGAGCAGTACTTC
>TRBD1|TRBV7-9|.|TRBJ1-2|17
CASSAGTGKGTDYGYTF
TGTGCCAGCAGCGCCGGGACAGGGAAAGGGACGGACTATGGCTACACCTTC
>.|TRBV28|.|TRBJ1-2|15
CASSLWGPTYYGYTF
TGTGCCAGCAGTTTATGGGGGCCTACATACTATGGCTACACCTTC
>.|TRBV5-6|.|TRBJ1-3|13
CASSVPSGNTIYF
TGTGCCAGCAGCGTTCCCTCTGGAAACACCATATATTTT
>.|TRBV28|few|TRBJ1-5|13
CAIRQHSNQPQHF
TGTGCCATCAGACAGCATAGCAATCAGCCCCAGCATTTT
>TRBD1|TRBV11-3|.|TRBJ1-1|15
CASSPGTGLNTEAFF
TGTGCCAGCAGTCCCGGGACAGGCTTGAACACTGAAGCTTTCTTT
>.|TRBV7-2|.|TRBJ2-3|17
CASSLVRKALYTDTQYF
TGTGCCAGCAGCTTAGTCAGGAAGGCCTTATACACAGATACGCAGTATTTT
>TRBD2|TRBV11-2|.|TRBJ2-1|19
CASSLLVVSGLAGRNEQFF
TGTGCCAGCAGCTTATTAGTAGTATCGGGACTAGCGGGAAGGAATGAGCAGTTCTTC
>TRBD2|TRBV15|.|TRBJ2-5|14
CATSTSGSAETQYF
TGTGCCACCAGCACGAGCGGGAGTGCGGAGACCCAGTACTTC
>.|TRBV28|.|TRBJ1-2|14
CASSLKGRNYGYTF
TGTGCCAGCAGTTTAAAGGGGCGGAACTATGGCTACACCTTC
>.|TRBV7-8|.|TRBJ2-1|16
CASSFNRGNTYNEQFF
TGTGCCAGCAGCTTTAATCGAGGGAATACCTACAATGAGCAGTTCTTC
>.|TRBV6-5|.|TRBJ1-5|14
CASRTATDNQPQHF
TGTGCCAGCAGGACGGCGACAGACAATCAGCCCCAGCATTTT
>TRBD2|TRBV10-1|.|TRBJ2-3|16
CASRGTGTSGADTQYF
TGCGCCAGCAGGGGTACCGGGACTAGCGGCGCAGATACGCAGTATTTT
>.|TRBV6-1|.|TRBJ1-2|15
CASLSLGVSGYGYTF
TGTGCCAGCCTCTCGCTGGGGGTTTCTGGCTATGGCTACACCTTC
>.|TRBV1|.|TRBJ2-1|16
CTSSQEIGTGGNEQFF
TGCACCAGCAGCCAAGAAATTGGGACAGGGGGCAATGAGCAGTTCTTC
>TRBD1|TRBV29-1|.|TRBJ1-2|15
CSVEGYSQGYYGYTF
TGCAGCGTTGAAGGCTACTCACAGGGGTACTATGGCTACACCTTC
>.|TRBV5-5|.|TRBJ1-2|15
CASSLGTAADYGYTF
TGTGCCAGCAGCTTGGGGACAGCGGCTGACTATGGCTACACCTTC
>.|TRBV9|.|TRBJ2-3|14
CASSPGVRTDTQYF
TGTGCCAGCAGCCCCGGAGTAAGGACAGATACGCAGTATTTT
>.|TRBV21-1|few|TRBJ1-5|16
CASSRGGGIVNQPQHF
TGTGCCAGCAGCCGAGGGGGCGGGATCGTCAATCAGCCCCAGCATTTT
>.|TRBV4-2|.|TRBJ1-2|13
CASSQDVGQGYTF
TGTGCCAGCAGCCAAGACGTAGGCCAAGGCTACACCTTC
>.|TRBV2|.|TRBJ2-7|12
CASRPEVYEQYF
TGTGCCAGCAGGCCAGAGGTGTACGAGCAGTACTTC
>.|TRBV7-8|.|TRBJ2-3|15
CASSLVPLPGDTQYF
TGTGCCAGCAGCTTGGTTCCCCTCCCGGGGGATACGCAGTATTTT
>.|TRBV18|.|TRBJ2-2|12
CASSPSTGELFF
TGTGCCAGCTCACCCAGTACCGGGGAGCTGTTTTTT
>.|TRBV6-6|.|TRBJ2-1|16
CASSYSEPRAYNEQFF
TGTGCCAGCAGTTACTCGGAGCCCAGGGCCTACAATGAGCAGTTCTTC
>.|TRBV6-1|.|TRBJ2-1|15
CASSEGQGTHNEQFF
TGTGCCAGCAGTGAAGGCCAGGGGACCCACAATGAGCAGTTCTTC
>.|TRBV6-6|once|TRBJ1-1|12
CASGGGGYEAFF
TGTGCCAGCGGTGGCGGGGGGTACGAAGCTTTCTTT
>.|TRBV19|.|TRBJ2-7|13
CASKRGGGSEQYF
TGTGCCAGTAAACGGGGTGGGGGTAGCGAGCAGTACTTC
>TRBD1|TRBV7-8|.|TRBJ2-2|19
CASSPSRGLGDRDTGELFF
TGTGCCAGCAGCCCTAGTCGGGGCCTAGGCGACAGGGACACCGGGGAGCTGTTTTTT
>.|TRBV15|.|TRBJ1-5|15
CATSRDTHSNQPQHF
TGTGCCACCAGCAGAGATACCCATAGCAATCAGCCCCAGCATTTT
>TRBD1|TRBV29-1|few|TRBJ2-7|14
CSVDTGQGIREQYF
TGCAGCGTTGATACAGGACAGGGTATAAGGGAGCAGTACTTC
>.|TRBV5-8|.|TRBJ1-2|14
CASSRGHANYGYTF
TGTGCCAGCAGCCGCGGACACGCTAACTATGGCTACACCTTC
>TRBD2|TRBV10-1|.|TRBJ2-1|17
CASSDWTSGKNYNEQFF
TGCGCCAGCAGTGATTGGACTAGCGGGAAAAACTACAATGAGCAGTTCTTC
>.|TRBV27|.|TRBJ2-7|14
CASSLGAVPYEQYF
TGTGCCAGCAGTTTAGGAGCGGTACCCTACGAGCAGTACTTC
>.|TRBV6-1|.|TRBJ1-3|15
CASSESPGPGNTIYF
TGTGCCAGCAGTGAATCCCCGGGGCCGGGAAACACCATATATTTT
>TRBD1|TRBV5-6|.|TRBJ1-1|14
CASSPTGGHTEAFF
TGTGCCAGCAGCCCGACAGGGGGGCACACTGAAGCTTTCTTT
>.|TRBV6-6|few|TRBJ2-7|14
CASSYQDSSYEQYF
TGTGCCAGCAGTTACCAGGACAGCTCCTACGAGCAGTACTTC
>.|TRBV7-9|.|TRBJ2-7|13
CASSRAILEEQYF
TGTGCCAGCAGTCGGGCGATTCTGGAAGAGCAGTACTTC
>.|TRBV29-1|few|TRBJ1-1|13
CSVYPRSNTEAFF
TGCAGCGTTTACCCGCGAAGTAACACTGAAGCTTTCTTT
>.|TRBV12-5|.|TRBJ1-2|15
CASGLVTGFNYGYTF
TGTGCTAGTGGTTTGGTGACAGGATTTAACTATGGCTACACCTTC
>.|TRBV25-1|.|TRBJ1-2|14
CASSESGRRYGYTF
TGTGCCAGCAGTGAATCGGGAAGACGGTATGGCTACACCTTC
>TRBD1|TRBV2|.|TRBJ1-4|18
CASSQSWDSGTDNEKLFF
TGTGCCAGCAGCCAAAGCTGGGACAGCGGAACCGATAATGAAAAACTGTTTTTT